A single T cell receptor beta chain is shown here with its context. Semi-nested PCR with Nested Universal Primer A followed constant-region reverse priming of full-length variable regions. TCRdb re-called the 5' RACE reads with MiXCR, one entry per CDR3 protein. The table shows about 40,000 distinct CDR3 sequences, with under 20% occurring only once. The CDR3 is 13 residues long. Germline V gives CDR1 MNHNS, CDR2 SASEGT. The germline V and J ends were trimmed by 8 bases and 3 bases, with 14 bases remaining between them. This sequence was found in a female donor with breast cancer. Material for sequencing was naive CD4+ T cells sorted from a lymph node. The subset denotes: naive CD4+ T cells, CD4+CD45RA+CD25-. The gene calls are TRBV6-1 and TRBJ2-7; tentatively, D is TRBD1 (5 bases). The CDR3 region is CASEDSALYEQYF. CDR3 in DNA: TGTGCCAGCGAAGACAGTGCCCTCTACGAGCAGTACTTC.